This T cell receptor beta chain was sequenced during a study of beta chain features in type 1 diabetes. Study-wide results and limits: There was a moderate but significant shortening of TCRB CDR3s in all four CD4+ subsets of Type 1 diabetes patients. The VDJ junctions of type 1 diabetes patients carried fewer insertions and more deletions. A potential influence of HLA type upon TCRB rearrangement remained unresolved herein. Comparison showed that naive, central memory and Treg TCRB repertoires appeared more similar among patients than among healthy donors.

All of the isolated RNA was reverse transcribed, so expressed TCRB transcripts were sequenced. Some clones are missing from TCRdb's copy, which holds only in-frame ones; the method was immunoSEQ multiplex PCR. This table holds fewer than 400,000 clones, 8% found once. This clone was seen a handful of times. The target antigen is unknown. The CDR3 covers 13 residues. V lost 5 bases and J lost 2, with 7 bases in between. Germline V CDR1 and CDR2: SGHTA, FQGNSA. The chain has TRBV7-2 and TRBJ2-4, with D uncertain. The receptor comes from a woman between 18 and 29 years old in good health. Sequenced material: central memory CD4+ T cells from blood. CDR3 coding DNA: TGTGCCAGCAGCATGACTTCCAAAAACATTCAGTACTTC. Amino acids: CASSMTSKNIQYF.